These 2 T cell receptor beta chains came from one sample sequenced in a study of blood T cell repertoires in COVID-19. Sequencing was performed with immunoSEQ multiplex PCR; in TCRdb, only in-frame clones are kept and a portion is missing. Here the sample spans fewer than 300,000 clones, about 91% being singletons. Sequencing was done on a sample of peripheral blood. The receptors derive from a person aged 18 to 30 with COVID-19, enrolled during active disease.

The chain uses TRBV18 and TRBJ1-5; TRBD1 matches at 7 bases. J gave up 0 bases and V 5 bases, and 7 bases lay outside the gene matches. Germline CDR1 is KGHSH and CDR2 is LQKENI. The CDR3 covers 16 residues. The CDR3 region is CASSYGGQSSNQPQHF. CDR3 nucleotides: TGTGCCAGCTCATACGGGGGACAGTCTAGCAATCAGCCCCAGCATTTT.

The V and J genes are TRBV7-3 and TRBJ2-7; 10 bases line up with TRBD2. There are 15 residues in the CDR3. V shed 2 bases and J 4 bases; nucleotides not matched to a gene: 5. Germline V gene data show CDR1 as SGHTA and CDR2 as FQGTGA. Here the CDR3 DNA reads TGTGCCAGCAGCTTATCAGCGGGAGGGATTTACGAGCAGTACTTC. Protein product: CASSLSAGGIYEQYF. Drawing the rest from reference TRBV7-3 and TRBJ2-7, the complete variable domain is GAGVSQTPSNKVTEKGKYVELRCDPISGHTALYWYRQSLGQGPEFLIYFQGTGAADDSGLPNDRFFAVRPEGSVSTLKIQRTERGDSAVYLCASSLSAGGIYEQYFGPGTRLTVT.